What follows is one T cell receptor beta chain and its context. This sample is drawn from a study of blood T cell repertoires in COVID-19. V lost 6 bases and J lost 9; bases outside the gene matches: 13. The CDR3 sequence is 15 residues long. The germline gives CDR1 MNHEY, CDR2 SVGAGI. Profiled with immunoSEQ multiplex PCR; TCRdb holds only in-frame clones, not every one. The sample gives 79,000 or so clones, roughly 90% of which show up once; roughly 19% is in the top ten. The TCR was taken from a human donor in a cohort sampled during active COVID-19. This chain connects TRBV6-5 to TRBJ2-1, with 8 positions matching TRBD1. Sequencing input: peripheral blood. The CDR3 is CASRGPGQGAGEQFF. The CDR3 nucleotides read TGTGCCAGCAGAGGTCCCGGGCAGGGGGCTGGTGAGCAGTTCTTC.